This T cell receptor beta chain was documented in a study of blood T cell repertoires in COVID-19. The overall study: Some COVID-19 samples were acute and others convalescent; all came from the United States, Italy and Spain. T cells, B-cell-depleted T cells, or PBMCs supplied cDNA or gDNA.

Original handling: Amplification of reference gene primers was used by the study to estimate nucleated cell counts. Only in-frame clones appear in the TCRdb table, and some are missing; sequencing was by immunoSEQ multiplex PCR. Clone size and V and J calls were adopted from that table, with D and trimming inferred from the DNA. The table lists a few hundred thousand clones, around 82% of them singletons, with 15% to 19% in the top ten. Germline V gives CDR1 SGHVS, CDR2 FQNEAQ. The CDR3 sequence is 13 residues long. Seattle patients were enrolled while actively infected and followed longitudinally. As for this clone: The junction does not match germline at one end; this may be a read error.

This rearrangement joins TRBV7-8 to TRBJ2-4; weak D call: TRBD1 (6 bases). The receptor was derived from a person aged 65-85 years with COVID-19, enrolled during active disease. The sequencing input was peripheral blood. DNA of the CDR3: TGTGCCAGCAGCTTCCTAAGAACCGGACAGTTTGACTTC. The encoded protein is CASSFLRTGQFDF.